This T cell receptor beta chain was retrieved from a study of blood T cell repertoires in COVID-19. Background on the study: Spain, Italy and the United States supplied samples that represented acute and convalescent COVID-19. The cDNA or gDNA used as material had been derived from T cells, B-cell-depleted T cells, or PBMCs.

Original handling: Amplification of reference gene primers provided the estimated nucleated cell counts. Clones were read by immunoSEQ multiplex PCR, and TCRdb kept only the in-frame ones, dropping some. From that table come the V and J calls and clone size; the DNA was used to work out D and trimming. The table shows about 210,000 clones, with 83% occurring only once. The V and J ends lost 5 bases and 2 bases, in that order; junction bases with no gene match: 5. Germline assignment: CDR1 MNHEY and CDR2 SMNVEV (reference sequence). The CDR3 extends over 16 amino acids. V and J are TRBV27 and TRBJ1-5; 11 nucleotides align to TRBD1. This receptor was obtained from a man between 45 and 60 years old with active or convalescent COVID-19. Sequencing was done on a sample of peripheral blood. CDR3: CASSLGTGGGNQPQHF. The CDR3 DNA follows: TGTGCCAGCAGTCTCGGGACAGGGGGGGGCAATCAGCCCCAGCATTTT.